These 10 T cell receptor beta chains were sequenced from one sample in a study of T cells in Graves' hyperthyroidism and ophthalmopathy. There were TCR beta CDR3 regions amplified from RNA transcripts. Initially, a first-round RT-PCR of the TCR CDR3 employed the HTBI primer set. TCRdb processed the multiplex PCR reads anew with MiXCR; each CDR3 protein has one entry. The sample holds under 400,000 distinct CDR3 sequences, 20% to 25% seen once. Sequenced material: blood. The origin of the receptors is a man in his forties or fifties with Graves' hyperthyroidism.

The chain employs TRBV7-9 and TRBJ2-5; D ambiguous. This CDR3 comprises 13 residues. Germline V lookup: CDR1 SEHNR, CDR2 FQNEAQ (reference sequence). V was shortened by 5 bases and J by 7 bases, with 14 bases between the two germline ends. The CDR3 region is CASSDQPWVTQYF. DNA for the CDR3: TGTGCCAGCAGCGACCAACCCTGGGTGACCCAGTACTTC.

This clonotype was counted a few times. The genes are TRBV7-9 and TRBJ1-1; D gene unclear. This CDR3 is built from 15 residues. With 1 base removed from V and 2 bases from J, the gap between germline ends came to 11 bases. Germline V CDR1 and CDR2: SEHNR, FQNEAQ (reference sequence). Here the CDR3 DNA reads TGTGCCAGCAGCTTAGGAGAGGGCCCTAACACTGAAGCTTTCTTT. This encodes CASSLGEGPNTEAFF.

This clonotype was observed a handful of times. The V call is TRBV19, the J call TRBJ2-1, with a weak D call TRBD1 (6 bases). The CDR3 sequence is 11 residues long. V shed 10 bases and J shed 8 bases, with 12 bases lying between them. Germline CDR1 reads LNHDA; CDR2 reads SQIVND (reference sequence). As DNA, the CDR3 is TGTGCCACAATTGAGGGGGATGAGCAGTTCTTC. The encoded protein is CATIEGDEQFF.

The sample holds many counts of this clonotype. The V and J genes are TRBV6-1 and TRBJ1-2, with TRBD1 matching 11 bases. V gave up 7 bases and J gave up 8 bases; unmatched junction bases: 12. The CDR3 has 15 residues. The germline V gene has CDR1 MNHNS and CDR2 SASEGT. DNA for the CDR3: TGTGCCAGCAACCCCCAGGGACAGGGGGTTGGCGGCTACACCTTC. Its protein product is CASNPQGQGVGGYTF.

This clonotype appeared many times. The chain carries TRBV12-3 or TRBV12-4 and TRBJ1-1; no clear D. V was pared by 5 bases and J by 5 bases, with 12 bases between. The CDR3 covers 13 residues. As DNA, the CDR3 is TGTGCCAGCAGTATGCCCGGGGTTACTGAAGCTTTCTTT. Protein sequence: CASSMPGVTEAFF.

CDR3 region: CASSSGALGTGELFF. The CDR3 DNA reads as TGTGCCAGCAGTTCAGGGGCCCTAGGGACCGGGGAGCTGTTTTTT. The V gene is TRBV6-5, the J gene TRBJ2-2; possible D gene TRBD1, 6 bases. Germline CDR1 reads MNHEY; CDR2 reads SVGAGI. V lost 4 bases, J lost 5 bases, and 14 bases lay in between. The CDR3 is made up of 15 amino acids.

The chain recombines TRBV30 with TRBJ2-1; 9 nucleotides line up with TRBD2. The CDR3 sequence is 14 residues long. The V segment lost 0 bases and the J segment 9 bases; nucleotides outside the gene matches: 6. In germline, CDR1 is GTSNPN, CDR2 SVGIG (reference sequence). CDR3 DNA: TGTGCCTGGAGTGTATTAGCGGGAGCTGGTGAGCAGTTCTTC. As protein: CAWSVLAGAGEQFF. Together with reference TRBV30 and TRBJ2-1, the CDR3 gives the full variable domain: SQTIHQWPATLVQPVGSPLSLECTVEGTSNPNLYWYRQAAGRGLQLLFYSVGIGQISSEVPQNLSASRPQDRQFILSSKKLLLSDSGFYLCAWSVLAGAGEQFFGPGTRLTVL.

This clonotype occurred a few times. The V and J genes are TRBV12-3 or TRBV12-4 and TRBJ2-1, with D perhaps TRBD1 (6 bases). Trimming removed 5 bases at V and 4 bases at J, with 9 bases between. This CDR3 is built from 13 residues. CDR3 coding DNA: TGTGCCAGCAGTAGGACAGCATACAATGAGCAGTTCTTC. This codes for CASSRTAYNEQFF.

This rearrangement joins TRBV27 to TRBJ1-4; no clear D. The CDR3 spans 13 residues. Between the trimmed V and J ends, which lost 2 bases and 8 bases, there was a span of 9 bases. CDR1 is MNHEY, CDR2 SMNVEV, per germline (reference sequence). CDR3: CASSLRNREKLFF. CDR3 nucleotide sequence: TGTGCCAGCAGTTTACGAAATCGGGAAAAACTGTTTTTT.

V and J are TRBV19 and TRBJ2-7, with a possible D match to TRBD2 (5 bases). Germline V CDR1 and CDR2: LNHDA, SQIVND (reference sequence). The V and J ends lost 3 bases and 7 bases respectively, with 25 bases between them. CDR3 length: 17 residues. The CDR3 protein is CASSMGPGLGLVSEQYF. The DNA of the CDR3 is TGTGCCAGTAGTATGGGCCCTGGACTCGGTTTAGTATCAGAGCAGTACTTC.